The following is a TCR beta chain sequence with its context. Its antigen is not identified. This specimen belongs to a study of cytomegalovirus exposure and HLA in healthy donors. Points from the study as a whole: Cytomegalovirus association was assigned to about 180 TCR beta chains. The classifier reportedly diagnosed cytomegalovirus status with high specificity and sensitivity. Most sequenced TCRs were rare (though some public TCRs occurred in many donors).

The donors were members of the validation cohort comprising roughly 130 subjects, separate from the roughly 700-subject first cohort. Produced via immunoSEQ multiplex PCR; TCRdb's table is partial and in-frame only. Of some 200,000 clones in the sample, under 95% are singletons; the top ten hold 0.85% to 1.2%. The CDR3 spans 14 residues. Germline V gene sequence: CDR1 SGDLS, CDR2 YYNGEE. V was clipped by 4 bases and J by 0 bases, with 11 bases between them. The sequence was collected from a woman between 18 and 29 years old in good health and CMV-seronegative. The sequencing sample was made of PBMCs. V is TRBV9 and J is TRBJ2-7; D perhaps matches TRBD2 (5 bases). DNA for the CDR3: TGTGCCAGCAGCTCGAGCGGCCGCTCCTACGAGCAGTACTTC. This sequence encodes CASSSSGRSYEQYF.